A selection of T cell receptor beta chains follows, all from one sample in a study of shared clonotypes between healthy human individuals. The method was immunoSEQ multiplex PCR; TCRdb's version includes in-frame clones alone and lacks a portion of them. The profile shows 2 million to 3 million clones, roughly 93% of them singletons. Sequencing used naive CD4+ T cells from PBMCs. Receptors originate from a young man in good health. Some clones in this sample may be carry-over from other donors' samples. The CDR3 runs from the conserved cysteine through the conserved F or W. The D gene is left open where the match is weak. Rows may omit the clone size; those that give it use once, few, many or a size class.

j_gene,abundance,v_gene,d_gene,CDR3aa,CDR3nt
TRBJ1-2,-,TRBV30,TRBD1,CAWSVAGQGHGYTF,TGTGCCTGGAGTGTGGCGGGACAGGGCCATGGCTACACCTTC
TRBJ2-7,once,TRBV30,-,CAWSFLRGGNEQYF,TGTGCCTGGAGCTTTCTCAGGGGAGGGAACGAGCAGTACTTC
TRBJ2-7,-,TRBV29-1,TRBD2,CSVGTSGIYEQYF,TGCAGCGTTGGAACTAGCGGGATTTACGAGCAGTACTTC
TRBJ2-3,once,TRBV5-1,-,CASSPDAGRSTDTQYF,TGCGCCAGCAGCCCAGATGCGGGACGCTCCACAGATACGCAGTATTTT
TRBJ1-1,-,TRBV6-1,TRBD1,CASSEDVRGGTEAFF,TGTGCCAGCAGTGAAGACGTCAGGGGGGGCACTGAAGCTTTCTTT
TRBJ1-1,-,TRBV5-6,-,CASRPGGVKTEAFF,TGTGCCAGCAGGCCCGGAGGCGTGAAAACTGAAGCTTTCTTT
TRBJ2-1,-,TRBV6-1,-,CASTYHNEQFF,TGTGCCAGCACCTATCACAATGAGCAGTTCTTC
TRBJ2-3,-,TRBV6-5,TRBD2,CASSYAGTNQDTQYF,TGTGCCAGCAGTTACGCAGGGACTAATCAAGATACGCAGTATTTT
TRBJ1-1,-,TRBV7-3,-,CASSLMGRPSEAFF,TGTGCCAGCAGCTTAATGGGGCGGCCTTCTGAAGCTTTCTTT
TRBJ1-2,-,TRBV7-2,-,CASSFKTGHGYTF,TGTGCCAGCAGCTTTAAGACAGGACATGGCTACACCTTC
TRBJ2-7,once,TRBV27,TRBD2,CARPPREAHRYEQYF,TGTGCCAGGCCCCCCCGGGAGGCCCACCGGTACGAGCAGTACTTC
TRBJ1-2,-,TRBV11-2,-,CASRAHDSGYGYTF,TGTGCCAGCAGAGCCCACGATTCAGGCTATGGCTACACCTTC
TRBJ2-5,-,TRBV7-9,-,CASSMMTRQETQYF,TGTGCCAGCAGCATGATGACTCGGCAAGAGACCCAGTACTTC
TRBJ1-1,-,TRBV6-6,-,CASSFRTPGAFF,TGTGCCAGCAGTTTTCGGACCCCTGGAGCTTTCTTT
TRBJ1-2,-,TRBV28,TRBD1,CASSSGQGAYGYTF,TGTGCCAGCAGTTCAGGACAGGGGGCCTATGGCTACACCTTC
TRBJ1-4,once,TRBV5-1,TRBD1,CASSVRGGQGNEKLFF,TGCGCCAGCAGCGTGCGCGGGGGACAGGGTAATGAAAAACTGTTTTTT
TRBJ2-5,-,TRBV11-2,TRBD2,CASSNGLAGGQETQYF,TGTGCCAGCAGCAACGGACTAGCGGGAGGTCAGGAGACCCAGTACTTC
TRBJ2-7,-,TRBV6-6,TRBD1,CASSSPGTGRYEQYF,TGTGCCAGCAGTTCCCCCGGGACAGGGCGGTACGAGCAGTACTTC
TRBJ1-4,-,TRBV2,-,CASMEGSYNEKLFF,TGTGCCAGCATGGAGGGGAGCTATAATGAAAAACTGTTTTTT
TRBJ1-1,-,TRBV7-8,-,CASSPGPAEAFF,TGTGCCAGCAGCCCTGGCCCGGCCGAAGCTTTCTTT
TRBJ1-1,-,TRBV30,-,CAWTTRGVTPEAFF,TGTGCCTGGACCACCCGGGGTGTCACCCCTGAAGCTTTCTTT
TRBJ2-7,once,TRBV7-3,-,CASSSRGSSLGEQYF,TGTGCCAGCAGTTCCCGGGGCTCTTCCTTGGGCGAGCAGTACTTC
TRBJ2-6,-,TRBV19,-,CASSITGSGSGANVLTF,TGTGCCAGTAGTATAACAGGGAGTGGGTCCGGGGCCAACGTCCTGACTTTC
TRBJ1-2,-,TRBV28,TRBD1,CATRGRVYGYTF,TGTGCCACCAGGGGGAGGGTCTATGGCTACACCTTC
TRBJ2-3,-,TRBV6-5,-,CASSYSYIGSADTQYF,TGTGCCAGCAGTTACTCGTATATCGGATCGGCAGATACGCAGTATTTT
TRBJ1-4,-,TRBV9,TRBD1,CASSATRTGLKLFF,TGTGCCAGCAGCGCCACCCGGACAGGGCTTAAACTGTTTTTT
TRBJ2-3,-,TRBV2,-,CASSESPVQTDTQYF,TGTGCCAGCAGTGAGTCCCCCGTCCAGACAGATACGCAGTATTTT
TRBJ2-3,-,TRBV4-1,-,CASSQEEGVGTDTQYF,TGCGCCAGCAGCCAAGAGGAGGGGGTTGGCACAGATACGCAGTATTTT
TRBJ2-5,-,TRBV28,TRBD2,CASRWRETLKTQYF,TGTGCCAGCAGATGGCGGGAGACGTTGAAGACCCAGTACTTC
TRBJ2-1,-,TRBV7-8,-,CASSSGSFNEQFF,TGTGCCAGCAGCTCCGGGAGTTTCAATGAGCAGTTCTTC
TRBJ1-6,-,TRBV28,-,CASSFPTGTPGSPLHF,TGTGCCAGCAGTTTCCCGACCGGGACGCCCGGGTCACCCCTCCACTTT
TRBJ2-3,-,TRBV5-1,-,CASSLVGTSTDTQYF,TGCGCCAGCAGCTTGGTCGGGACGAGCACAGATACGCAGTATTTT
TRBJ2-7,-,TRBV19,-,CASSIDGRIYEQYF,TGTGCCAGTAGTATAGACGGACGGATCTACGAGCAGTACTTC
TRBJ2-5,-,TRBV5-1,-,CASSRTAGAGETQYF,TGCGCCAGCAGCAGAACCGCAGGGGCGGGGGAGACCCAGTACTTC
TRBJ2-3,-,TRBV27,-,CASSLFRTDTQYF,TGTGCCAGCAGTTTATTCCGCACAGATACGCAGTATTTT
TRBJ1-2,once,TRBV4-1,-,CASSHIRDTNYGYTF,TGCGCCAGCAGCCACATCAGGGATACCAACTATGGCTACACCTTC
TRBJ2-7,-,TRBV5-1,-,CASSLYLRDWAYEQYF,TGCGCCAGCAGCCTTTACCTCCGCGACTGGGCCTACGAGCAGTACTTC
TRBJ1-2,-,TRBV29-1,-,CSVELGTRNYGYTF,TGCAGCGTTGAACTGGGCACGAGAAACTATGGCTACACCTTC
TRBJ1-5,-,TRBV7-2,-,CASSTGPINQPQHF,TGTGCCAGCAGCACGGGACCAATTAATCAGCCCCAGCATTTT
TRBJ2-5,-,TRBV5-4,-,CASSPSTDEETQYF,TGTGCCAGCAGCCCTAGTACGGACGAAGAGACCCAGTACTTC
TRBJ1-2,-,TRBV19,-,CASISNGGREVGYTF,TGTGCCAGTATTTCGAATGGCGGCAGGGAGGTTGGCTACACCTTC
TRBJ2-7,-,TRBV7-2,TRBD2,CASSLRTSGGYEQYF,TGTGCCAGCAGCTTGAGGACTAGCGGGGGTTACGAGCAGTACTTC
TRBJ2-2,-,TRBV7-7,-,CASSLARTGELFF,TGTGCCAGCAGCTTAGCGCGCACCGGGGAGCTGTTTTTT
TRBJ2-3,-,TRBV14,-,CASSLGPTQYF,TGTGCCAGCAGCCTAGGGCCTACGCAGTATTTT
TRBJ2-7,-,TRBV19,-,CATKNRATFSYEQYF,TGTGCCACTAAAAACCGGGCGACGTTCTCCTACGAGCAGTACTTC
TRBJ1-1,-,TRBV6-4,-,CASSPELGTEAFF,TGTGCCAGTTCGCCCGAGTTAGGCACTGAAGCTTTCTTT
TRBJ2-1,-,TRBV7-3,-,CASRPDLDGKQFF,TGTGCCAGCAGACCAGACCTGGACGGCAAGCAGTTCTTC
TRBJ2-1,-,TRBV7-9,-,CASSLVGEQFF,TGTGCCAGCAGCTTAGTCGGGGAGCAGTTCTTC
TRBJ1-5,-,TRBV6-1,-,CASSSTRGPQHF,TGTGCCAGCAGTTCCACCCGGGGGCCCCAGCATTTT
TRBJ1-5,-,TRBV28,TRBD1,CASSLSGTGGNQPQHF,TGTGCCAGCAGTTTATCCGGGACAGGGGGCAATCAGCCCCAGCATTTT
TRBJ2-3,-,TRBV5-1,TRBD2,CASSLGSRLAGGRSTDTQYF,TGCGCCAGCAGCTTGGGATCGCGGCTAGCGGGAGGGCGGAGCACAGATACGCAGTATTTT
TRBJ2-3,-,TRBV9,-,CASSVQGGADTQYF,TGTGCCAGCAGCGTACAGGGGGGGGCAGATACGCAGTATTTT
TRBJ2-7,-,TRBV5-1,-,CASSLGVEWLSYEQYF,TGCGCCAGCAGTCTTGGGGTAGAATGGTTGTCCTACGAGCAGTACTTC
TRBJ2-5,-,TRBV7-7,-,CASSSGITEETQYF,TGTGCCAGCAGCTCCGGGATCACCGAAGAGACCCAGTACTTC
TRBJ1-3,-,TRBV4-2,-,CASSHDVLSGNTIYF,TGTGCCAGCAGCCATGATGTCCTCTCTGGAAACACCATATATTTT
TRBJ1-1,-,TRBV29-1,-,CSVAALANTEAFF,TGCAGCGTTGCAGCTTTGGCGAACACTGAAGCTTTCTTT
TRBJ2-3,-,TRBV11-2,TRBD2,CASSRWTSGTDTQYF,TGTGCCAGCAGCCGGTGGACTAGCGGGACAGATACGCAGTATTTT
TRBJ2-5,-,TRBV6-6,-,CASSFRGYETQYF,TGTGCCAGCAGCTTTAGGGGCTATGAGACCCAGTACTTC
TRBJ1-2,-,TRBV27,-,CASSSDTSYGYTF,TGTGCCAGCAGCTCGGACACGAGCTATGGCTACACCTTC
TRBJ2-1,-,TRBV4-1,TRBD2,CASSQDLLAGGHNEQFF,TGCGCCAGCAGCCAAGATCTCCTAGCGGGAGGCCACAATGAGCAGTTCTTC